One and the same sample provided the 21 T cell receptor beta chains below, sequenced in a study of T cells in Graves' hyperthyroidism and ophthalmopathy. TCR beta CDR3 regions were amplified from RNA transcripts. Initially, a first-round RT-PCR of the TCR CDR3 employed the HTBI primer set. Using its own MiXCR run on the multiplex PCR reads, TCRdb lists one record per CDR3 protein. The sample contains roughly 710,000 distinct CDR3 sequences, around a third of which appear only once. The specimen was blood. Receptor source: a woman aged 40 to 55 with Graves' hyperthyroidism.

Note on this clonotype: It is likely a read error, because the conserved phenylalanine at the end of the CDR3 is missing. The limits of the CDR3 on the DNA are not certain, so only TCRdb's listed CDR3 is given. CDR3 sequence: CASSWPQG. The chain employs TRBV5-1 and TRBJ1-1; whether TRBD1, the table's D call, matches the DNA was not checked. Germline V gives CDR1 SGHRS, CDR2 YFSETQ. The CDR3 sequence runs 8 residues, both termini included.

This clonotype came up many times. The chain uses TRBV15 and TRBJ1-2; 8 nucleotides agree with TRBD1. Germline V CDR1 and CDR2: LNHNV, YYDKDF (reference sequence). Trimming at V came to 0 bases and at J to 1 base, leaving 10 bases not matched to a gene. The CDR3 loop spans 18 amino acids. CDR3 loop: CATSRDEDQGAINYGYTF. The CDR3 nucleotides are TGTGCCACCAGCAGAGATGAGGACCAGGGGGCGATTAACTATGGCTACACCTTC.

This clonotype has a count of ten or more. The chain has TRBV24-1 and TRBJ1-4, with TRBD1 matching 9 bases. Germline V gene data show CDR1 as KGHDR and CDR2 as SFDVKD. V dropped 10 bases and J dropped 6; count of bases not matched to a gene: 5. There are 13 residues in the CDR3. In nucleotides, the CDR3 is TGTGCCACACCGGACAGGGGATATGAAAAACTGTTTTTT. Its protein product is CATPDRGYEKLFF.

The chain couples TRBV15 to TRBJ1-6; 7 bases match TRBD1. CDR3 length equals 15 residues. Germline values: CDR1 LNHNV, CDR2 YYDKDF (reference sequence). The J segment lost 10 bases and the V segment lost 4 bases, leaving 10 bases of the junction unmatched. The CDR3 bases are TGTGCCACCAGCATCCTGACAGGGCTGAGATCACCCCTCCACTTT. Translated, it gives CATSILTGLRSPLHF.

The V call is TRBV7-9, the J call TRBJ2-3; D is possibly TRBD1 (6 bases). CDR3 size: 16 residues. From germline, CDR1 is SEHNR and CDR2 FQNEAQ (reference sequence). V was cut by 4 bases and J by 0 bases, with 14 bases left in between. CDR3 sequence (DNA): TGTGCCAGCAGCTCGGGACACACGTCTAGCACAGATACGCAGTATTTT. It specifies CASSSGHTSSTDTQYF. The full variable domain, its missing parts supplied by reference TRBV7-9 and TRBJ2-3, is DTGVSQNPRHKITKRGQNVTFRCDPISEHNRLYWYRQTLGQGPEFLTYFQNEAQLEKSRLLSDRFSAERPKGSFSTLEIQRTEQGDSAMYLCASSSGHTSSTDTQYFGPGTRLTVL.

The chain carries TRBV25-1 and TRBJ2-5, with D perhaps given as TRBD1 or TRBD2 (5 bases each). V was shortened by 4 bases and J by 5 bases, with 14 bases between the two germline ends. Germline V gene sequence: CDR1 MGHDK, CDR2 SYGVNS. The CDR3 runs 14 residues. The CDR3 sequence: CASSAYRGEETQYF. The CDR3 nucleotides read TGTGCCAGCAGTGCGTATAGAGGGGAGGAGACCCAGTACTTC.

This clonotype has ten or more counts. This chain joins TRBV6-5 and TRBJ1-6; a possible D gene is TRBD1 (5 bases). Germline-derived CDR1 and CDR2 are MNHEY and SVGAGI. The V end lost 9 bases, the J end lost 12 bases, and 21 bases lay between the germline ends. The CDR3 length is 14 residues. The CDR3 is CASSKERGTLPLHF. CDR3 DNA: TGTGCCAGTTCGAAGGAAAGGGGCACCCTACCCCTCCACTTT.

The chain carries TRBV10-3 and TRBJ1-2, with D tentatively TRBD1 (5 bases). CDR1 is ENHRY, CDR2 SYGVKD, per germline. The CDR3 runs to 11 residues. The germline V and J ends were trimmed by 4 bases and 8 bases, with 8 bases remaining between them. CDR3 in amino acids: CAISGRGGYTF. The CDR3 DNA follows: TGTGCCATCAGTGGGAGGGGAGGCTACACCTTC.

The J gene is TRBJ1-4, the V gene TRBV20-1; D is undetermined. V gave up 2 bases and J gave up 0 bases, with 16 bases separating them. Germline loops: CDR1 DFQATT, CDR2 SNEGSKA (reference sequence). The CDR3 has 17 residues. CDR3 in DNA: TGCAGTGCTAGAACTATCTCTCTCAGAGCAACTAATGAAAAACTGTTTTTT. It is translated as CSARTISLRATNEKLFF.

The chain employs TRBV5-6 and TRBJ2-7, with TRBD1 as a possible D gene (6 bases). This CDR3 has 15 residues. The germline V gene encodes CDR1 SGHDT and CDR2 YYEEEE. Trimming shortened V by 2 bases and J by 1 base, and 13 bases separated the two germline ends. The CDR3 loop reads CASSFPTGPSYEQYF. The CDR3 nucleotides are TGTGCCAGCAGCTTTCCGACAGGCCCTTCCTACGAGCAGTACTTC.

The J gene is TRBJ1-6, the V gene TRBV13; 12 nucleotides agree with TRBD1. With V trimmed by 5 bases and J by 12 bases, 11 bases remained unmatched. Germline V lookup: CDR1 PRHDT, CDR2 FYEKMQ (reference sequence). This CDR3 region has 16 residues. CDR3 residues: CASSASGTGGAVPLHF. CDR3 nucleotides: TGTGCCAGCAGCGCCTCCGGGACAGGGGGCGCGGTACCCCTCCACTTT.

The CDR3 sequence: CASSESRNPQETQYF. In DNA form, the CDR3 reads TGTGCCAGCAGTGAATCCAGGAATCCTCAAGAGACCCAGTACTTC. The V gene is TRBV6-5, the J gene TRBJ2-5, with D unclear. The V end lost 5 bases, the J end lost 2 bases, and 15 bases lay between the germline ends. Germline assignment: CDR1 MNHEY and CDR2 SVGAGI. This CDR3 is built from 15 residues.

Details on this clonotype: A read error is likely, as this CDR3 ends without the conserved phenylalanine or tryptophan. The chain carries TRBV14 and TRBJ1-1; 10 bases match TRBD1. Trimming cost V 7 bases and J 11 bases; bases outside gene matches: 10. This CDR3 is built from 13 residues. The germline CDR1 and CDR2 sequences are SGHDN and FVKESK. CDR3 loop: CASTRFGQGGAFS. CDR3 DNA: TGTGCCAGCACCAGATTTGGACAGGGGGGCGCTTTCTCT.

The chain combines TRBV4-1 with TRBJ2-7; D remains unclear. V was shortened by 4 bases and J by 2 bases, with 18 bases between the two germline ends. Germline-derived CDR1 and CDR2 are MGHRA and YSYEKL. The CDR3 totals 16 residues. The CDR3 here is CASSPPEWLEPYEQYF. The CDR3 nucleotides are TGCGCCAGCAGCCCCCCCGAATGGTTGGAGCCCTACGAGCAGTACTTC.

This clonotype was found many times. The chain combines TRBV15 with TRBJ1-5, with a weak D call TRBD1 (6 bases). The germline gives CDR1 LNHNV, CDR2 YYDKDF (reference sequence). Trimming took off 1 base at V and 0 bases at J, with 10 bases between the two ends. CDR3 length: 16 amino acids. The CDR3 region has the DNA TGTGCCACCAGCAGAGTCACAGGGAATAGCAATCAGCCCCAGCATTTT. Translated, it gives CATSRVTGNSNQPQHF.

This clonotype was seen many times. The chain is built from TRBV20-1 and TRBJ1-1; D remains unclear. Germline V gene lookup returns CDR1 DFQATT and CDR2 SNEGSKA (reference sequence). The CDR3 contains 13 residues. Trimming pared 5 bases from V and 4 bases from J, leaving 14 bases between. CDR3 in DNA: TGCAGTGCTTTCGTATACGTGGGCACTGAAGCTTTCTTT. Its protein product is CSAFVYVGTEAFF.

In nucleotides, the CDR3 is TGCAGCGTTGTAGGGAGGCTAGGGGAAAAACTGTTTTTT. Encoded protein: CSVVGRLGEKLFF. This sequence joins TRBV29-1 and TRBJ1-4; no clear D gene. The V gene lost 4 bases and the J gene lost 8 bases, with 14 bases spanning the gap. Germline CDR1 reads SQVTM; CDR2 reads ANQGSEA. The CDR3 spans 13 residues.

This clonotype has a count of ten or more. The V and J genes are TRBV19 and TRBJ2-7, with 9 positions matching TRBD1. The trim removed 5 bases at V and 3 bases at J, leaving 11 bases unmatched. The length of the CDR3 is 16 residues. Germline assignment: CDR1 LNHDA and CDR2 SQIVND (reference sequence). CDR3 in amino acids: CASSLLPGQGHYEQYF. For the CDR3, the DNA is TGTGCCAGTAGTCTCCTACCGGGACAGGGCCACTACGAGCAGTACTTC. Together with reference TRBV19 and TRBJ2-7, the CDR3 gives the full variable domain: DGGITQSPKYLFRKEGQNVTLSCEQNLNHDAMYWYRQDPGQGLRLIYYSQIVNDFQKGDIAEGYSVSREKKESFPLTVTSAQKNPTAFYLCASSLLPGQGHYEQYFGPGTRLTVT.

This clonotype was counted a few times. V usage is TRBV2 and J usage is TRBJ2-2; weak D call: TRBD2 (7 bases). Per the germline V gene, CDR1 is SNHLY and CDR2 is FYNNEI. V lost 6 bases, J lost 3 bases, and 14 bases lay in between. The CDR3 length is 15 residues. CDR3 region: CASSWGGGDTGELFF. The DNA of the CDR3 is TGTGCCAGCAGCTGGGGCGGGGGCGACACCGGGGAGCTGTTTTTT.

This clonotype showed up many times. The chain joins TRBV2 to TRBJ1-6; D remains unclear. From germline, CDR1 is SNHLY and CDR2 FYNNEI. Trimming pared 7 bases from V and 9 bases from J, leaving 16 bases between. CDR3 length: 14 amino acids. CDR3 residues: CASTGFGSGSPLHF. CDR3 nucleotide sequence: TGTGCCAGCACCGGATTCGGATCGGGTTCACCCCTCCACTTT.

The rearrangement links TRBV28 to TRBJ1-6; D gene uncertain. This CDR3 comprises 13 residues. V gave up 8 bases and J gave up 14 bases, with 19 bases separating them. From germline, CDR1 is MDHEN and CDR2 SYDVKM. The CDR3 nucleotides are TGTGCCAGCGCTCCGGCTGAGACAAGGGCCCTCCACTTT. It is translated as CASAPAETRALHF.